Listed below are T cell receptor beta chains from one sample, sequenced in a study of technical replicates of blood from a few donors. TCRdb's copy holds only in-frame clones and misses some; the assay was immunoSEQ multiplex PCR. Found here are approximately 66,000 clones, over 75% of them singletons; the top ten hold approximately 4.4%. What was sequenced was PBMCs. The receptors here all came from a human donor in good health. Some clones in this sample may be carry-over from other donors' samples. CDR3s include the opening cysteine and the closing phenylalanine or tryptophan. A D gene is named only where the DNA matches it firmly. Some rows have no size entry. The others give once, few or many, or a class for an expanded clone.

d_gene: TRBD1; v_gene: TRBV6-5; j_gene: TRBJ2-7; abundance: -; CDR3aa: CASSLTGQISYEQYF; CDR3nt: TGTGCCAGCAGTTTAACGGGACAGATTTCCTACGAGCAGTACTTC
d_gene: -; v_gene: TRBV5-1; j_gene: TRBJ1-4; abundance: -; CDR3aa: CASKPSGAANEKLFF; CDR3nt: TGCGCCAGCAAACCCTCGGGTGCAGCTAATGAAAAACTGTTTTTT
d_gene: -; v_gene: TRBV4-2; j_gene: TRBJ2-2; abundance: -; CDR3aa: CASSGGLANTGELFF; CDR3nt: TGTGCCAGCAGCGGGGGACTGGCGAACACCGGGGAGCTGTTTTTT
d_gene: TRBD2; v_gene: TRBV7-9; j_gene: TRBJ2-7; abundance: -; CDR3aa: CASSSGGSLYEQYF; CDR3nt: TGTGCCAGCAGCTCCGGCGGGAGCCTCTACGAGCAGTACTTC
d_gene: TRBD2; v_gene: TRBV11-2; j_gene: TRBJ2-7; abundance: -; CDR3aa: CASSSQLGLAAYEQYF; CDR3nt: TGTGCCAGCAGCTCGCAGCTGGGACTAGCGGCCTACGAGCAGTACTTC
d_gene: TRBD1; v_gene: TRBV7-2; j_gene: TRBJ2-1; abundance: once; CDR3aa: CASRMTGGRPNEQFF; CDR3nt: TGTGCCAGCAGAATGACAGGGGGCCGCCCCAATGAGCAGTTCTTC
d_gene: TRBD1; v_gene: TRBV5-1; j_gene: TRBJ1-4; abundance: -; CDR3aa: CASSISGTGDNEKLFF; CDR3nt: TGCGCCAGCAGCATCTCCGGGACAGGAGATAATGAAAAACTGTTTTTT
d_gene: TRBD1; v_gene: TRBV27; j_gene: TRBJ2-3; abundance: -; CDR3aa: CASSLSRDRGLTDTQYF; CDR3nt: TGTGCCAGCAGTTTATCGCGGGACAGGGGGTTGACAGATACGCAGTATTTT
d_gene: -; v_gene: TRBV29-1; j_gene: TRBJ2-7; abundance: -; CDR3aa: CSVLTTGFEQYF; CDR3nt: TGCAGCGTCCTAACGACGGGTTTCGAGCAGTACTTC
d_gene: -; v_gene: TRBV2; j_gene: TRBJ2-1; abundance: -; CDR3aa: CASTRGIYNEQFF; CDR3nt: TGTGCCAGCACCCGGGGGATTTACAATGAGCAGTTCTTC
d_gene: -; v_gene: TRBV9; j_gene: TRBJ2-1; abundance: -; CDR3aa: CASSVRRAAYNEQFF; CDR3nt: TGTGCCAGCAGCGTAAGGCGGGCCGCCTACAATGAGCAGTTCTTC
d_gene: TRBD2; v_gene: TRBV28; j_gene: TRBJ2-3; abundance: -; CDR3aa: CASSLEVAGGFPYF; CDR3nt: TGTGCCAGCAGTTTGGAGGTAGCGGGCGGCTTTCCGTATTTT
d_gene: TRBD1; v_gene: TRBV27; j_gene: TRBJ1-2; abundance: -; CDR3aa: CASSPGTGYGYTF; CDR3nt: TGTGCCAGCAGTCCCGGGACAGGGTACGGCTACACCTTC
d_gene: -; v_gene: TRBV13; j_gene: TRBJ2-5; abundance: once; CDR3aa: CASSFGSRETQYF; CDR3nt: TGTGCCAGCAGCTTCGGCAGCAGGGAGACCCAGTACTTC
d_gene: TRBD1; v_gene: TRBV7-2; j_gene: TRBJ2-2; abundance: -; CDR3aa: CASSLTRTGPNTGELFF; CDR3nt: TGTGCCAGCAGCTTAACCCGGACAGGACCGAACACCGGGGAGCTGTTTTTT